This T cell receptor (beta chain) was retrieved from a study of STAT5B mutations in CD4+ large granular lymphocyte leukemia (dated by TCRdb to between 2021 and 2023). Regarding the study in general: Among the healthy controls, the CDR3 'QG' motif was associated with a particular HLA allele. TCRbeta repertoires of CD4+ T-cell large granular lymphocyte leukemia patients were compared with those of healthy blood donors. Flow cytometry on FACSCanto II or FACSVerse confirmed that purified fractions exceeded 95% purity among lymphocytes. On the study overall, not on this receptor specifically: Each patient's main leukemic clonotypes were private, but 25% of these clonotypes showed up at low frequency in the non-leukemic repertoires of other patients. The data were not HLA-matched, and the higher clonality in CD4+ T-LGLL than in CD8+ T-LGLL could be due to the relatively small sample size. Compared with healthy CD4+ repertoires, CD4-sorted patient repertoires appeared more clonal, and this difference remained even after the putative leukemic clones were removed. TRBV06-family usage was enriched among the top patient clones (8/27) compared with healthy controls (2/35).

V and J lose 3 bases and 1 base, and a span of 4 bases separates them. The germline V gene provides CDR1 MDHEN and CDR2 SYDVKM. The cysteine opens and the phenylalanine closes a CDR3 of 14 amino acids. The sequence is cut down to CDR3 DNA, 42 bases in frame from base 1. The immunoSEQ assay at survey resolution was used to sequence TCRbeta rearrangements from genomic DNA. Concerning the study's data processing: In the TCR sequencing data, the lowest productive clonotype frequency that could be detected was 2.59 x 10-5. Only productive TCRbeta rearrangements, meaning sequences that were complete and in-frame, were kept for the analyses. Sample clonality was computed as Simpson clonality in the immunoSEQ Analyzer version 3.0. Clones were categorized by frequency as very rare, small, medium, large (1-20%) or hyperexpanded (>20%). OLGA 1.2.3 estimated generation probabilities, VDJtools produced V-gene circos plots, VDJdb was queried for specificities, and GLIPH identified CDR3 motifs. The table comes from immuneACCESS by way of TCRdb, which keeps in-frame sequences with V and J called. Part of the clones is missing from these tables; in studies checked, under half for an unresolved V gene and the rest for unknown reasons. V and J calls and clone size are as listed in that table; D and trimming were resolved from the DNA. The sample records tens of thousands of clones, around 81% of which are singletons. More than 0.25% of the sample comes from the top ten.

Remarks on this clone: Its antigen is still unknown. The record has no base qualities; no much larger clone is one base away.

Healthy controls were 35 or so blood donors whose buffy coats came from the Finnish Red Cross blood service. All TCR-sequenced material derived from peripheral blood: patient blood samples and healthy donor buffy coats. Ficoll-Hypaque gradient centrifugation was used to isolate peripheral blood mononuclear cells. Magnetic purification was used to isolate CD4+ cells from the buffy coats of the healthy controls. The Gentra Puregene Cell and Tissue kit was used to extract genomic DNA, and a Qubit 2.0 fluorometer was used to measure the amount of genomic DNA. This clonotype originated in a human donor in good health. This sequence uses TRBV28 and TRBJ2-6; a confident D gene designation cannot be given. Sequencing was performed on CD4+ T cells from blood buffy coats. The nucleotide sequence is given as TGTGCCAGCAGTTTTTTTTCTGGGGCCAACGTCCTGACTTTC. Its amino acids are CASSFFSGANVLTF. Here the CDR3 is joined to the reference TRBV28 and TRBJ2-6 genes, and the full variable domain is: DVKVTQSSRYLVKRTGEKVFLECVQDMDHENMFWYRQDPGLGLRLIYFSYDVKMKEKGDIPEGYSVSREKKERFSLILESASTNQTSMYLCASSFFSGANVLTFGAGSRLTVL.